The text below deals with one TCR beta chain. Its antigen is not yet known. The sample holds no much larger clone one base away, and base qualities are not on file. This specimen belongs to a study of cytomegalovirus exposure and HLA in healthy donors (dated by TCRdb to about 2017). About the investigation overall: In an earlier analysis of some 550 of the donors, around 290 Gb of sequence data and 100 million or so unique TCR beta sequences from about 190 million T cells were reported. An early release that covered fewer than 750 HLA-typed donors contained approximately 320 gigabases of sequencing data and around 85 million unique TCR sequences. Among the roughly 400 genotyped donors, approximately 82% belonged to the genetic ancestry cluster associated with self-reported Caucasian donors. The study aimed to test whether signatures of past pathogen exposure could be identified by cataloging public T cell receptors. The study used immunosequencing to profile the T cell repertoires of more than 650 subjects and linked those repertoires to cytomegalovirus serostatus. A separate validation cohort of over 95 different subjects was used in addition to the roughly 620-subject first cohort. High-throughput TCR immunosequencing, statistical association of individual TCRs with disease status, and machine learning were combined to predict cytomegalovirus infection status. To study patterns of TCR occurrence, a later analysis re-analyzed previously published TCR beta repertoires from hundreds of donors and added high-resolution HLA genotyping. Rather than drawing on any new phenotypic data, the later analysis identified candidate immune exposures from TCR beta sequences and the way those sequences occurred across donors. To decide whether each TCR beta V gene segment behaved as functional or pseudogenic, an earlier analysis of approximately 620 of the donors relied on high-throughput TCR beta sequencing. Donor age, sex, ethnicity and CMV serostatus were compiled together with the repertoire data. A later genetic analysis took genome-wide SNP genotypes for about 55% of the 666 donors and used that subset as a discovery cohort. All discovery cohort repertoires had been generated using a single sequencing platform. Both class I and class II loci were covered by HLA typing, at four-digit resolution. The number of donors typed differed by locus, with about 629-640 for A, B, C, DRB1 and DQB1, 522 for DQA1, 600 to 610 for DPA1, and some 440 for DPB1. Four to six DR-DQ haplotypes were handled as single units for association and clustering, since linkage in the cohort was strong. Among almost 400 genotyped donors of the cohort, an average of around 240,000 unique TCR beta nucleotide sequences were sequenced per donor, around 20% of them non-productive. The paper's findings and limits, for the study overall: The classifier was reported to diagnose cytomegalovirus status with high specificity and sensitivity in both the original cohort and the validation cohort. In a later analysis, most CMV-associated TCR beta chains were found to appear HLA-restricted, with HLA associations seemingly driven largely by CMV exposure. The study listed 150 to 200 TCR beta chains as associated with cytomegalovirus. Assigning TCR associations to individual alleles was difficult when HLA alleles, especially DR and DQ, strongly co-occurred. Presence/absence analyses assumed roughly uniform sequencing depth across donors, an assumption that may not hold. HLA typing was unavailable for some donors at each locus, so association tests used only the typed subset. A group of highly shared sequence variants was considered likely to be a technical artifact of the sequencing pipeline. Most TCR sequences were observed very rarely across donors, whereas some public TCRs were present in many individuals. Several of the top co-occurrence clusters appeared to be linked to parvovirus B19, influenza, CMV and Epstein-Barr virus, according to a later analysis. In this cohort, only TCR beta chains were sequenced, and detectable features were limited by the absence of alpha or paired-chain data. Compared with the roughly 700-donor mean, donors in an Asian-associated ancestry cluster had fewer N-insertions in productive TCRs, according to a later genetic analysis. A later analysis found that HLA-associated TCR beta chains were more clonally expanded and had lower generation probabilities than equally common non-associated chains. Linkage disequilibrium might explain the correlated functional status among segregating V segments, but an unknown experimental factor could not be excluded. In a later analysis, the rate of TCR association differed among HLA loci, with DRB1 alleles having the most associated TCRs and HLA-C alleles having the fewest. For the cohort, immune exposure information was limited to CMV serostatus. In vitro tests confirmed that a few of the cytomegalovirus-associated TCR beta chains recognize cytomegalovirus antigens. Because counts were too low, roughly 16 rarely observed V segments, including chromosome 9 orphons, were excluded from the earlier analysis of roughly 580 of the donors. Some IMGT-functional V segments, including TRBV6-2 and TRBV6-3, could not be told apart with the 87-base-pair reads, so those segments were excluded. An earlier analysis of approximately 500 of the donors showed that most TCR beta V segments appeared in productive rearrangements either about 90% or about 30% of the time, which broadly matched IMGT annotations. In a later analysis, 16,951 TCR beta sequences were associated with specific HLA alleles at a false discovery rate of 0.05. The authors suggested that the approach could potentially be generalized to other disease states and immunological phenotypes. V-gene and J-gene trimming of TCR beta chains was associated with a missense DCLRE1C variant in a later genetic analysis, and the association was replicated in an independent cohort. A further reported finding was that TCR beta sequences accurately predicted the HLA-A and HLA-B alleles for most subjects in the first cohort.

The CDR3 spans 13 residues, from the cysteine through the phenylalanine. Only the CDR3 portion is preserved as DNA: 39 bases, with reading frame beginning at the first base. From a lookup of the germline V gene, CDR1 and CDR2 are ENHRY and SYGVKD. V is pruned by 6 bases and J by 5 bases, leaving 3 bases of the junction without a gene match. The library was built by means of the immunoSEQ multiplex PCR assay. A mixture of 60 forward primers for TCR Vbeta segments and 13 reverse primers for TCR Jbeta segments was used in the multiplex PCR. The CDR3 region of rearranged TCR beta genes was amplified from genomic DNA with a multiplex PCR assay. On the Illumina HiSeq System, the amplified TCR beta libraries were sequenced as 87-base-pair reads. In the paper's pipeline: A later analysis counted approximately 84 million unique TCR beta chains across the 666 repertoires, and approximately 11 million of these chains were shared by at least two donors. Raw reads were error-corrected and collapsed into unique sequences by a nearest-neighbor algorithm in which closely related sequences were merged to remove PCR and sequencing errors. V, D and J gene segments were assigned by aligning CDR3 sequences to IMGT reference sequences. Each retained sequence needed at least a six-nucleotide match to both a V gene segment and a J gene segment. A rearrangement counted as productive if the CDR3 had no stop codons and remained in frame with V and J, and every other rearrangement counted as non-productive. Following IMGT convention, CDR3 was defined as the stretch from the second conserved V-encoded cysteine to the conserved J-encoded phenylalanine. The earlier analysis of some 550 of the donors excluded any sequence lacking an unambiguous match to a single V gene segment. An earlier analysis of several hundred of the donors called V segments functional above 56.7% productive rearrangements and segregating when the between-donor standard deviation exceeded 5%. A statistical classification framework was developed to diagnose cytomegalovirus status using the catalog of TCR beta chain sequences. In a later analysis, TCR nucleotide sequences were compared against IMGT/GENE-DB human TR gene sequences so that V and J genes could be assigned. The TCRdist pipeline was used in a later analysis to assign CDR3 sequences and most-parsimonious VDJ recombination scenarios. In a later analysis, each TCR beta chain was defined by its CDR3 amino acid sequence together with its V-gene family, and reads lacking a unique V-gene family were excluded. In a later analysis, 500 to 700 highly shared, low-generation-probability nucleotide sequences were removed to address suspected cross-contamination and a sequencing artifact. In a later analysis, a clonal expansion index was calculated for each public chain from normalized within-repertoire ranks of inferred template counts. A later analysis computed generation probabilities with a VDJ recombination model fitted to out-of-frame rearrangements, and checked the results against IGoR. Hypergeometric tests were used in a later analysis to score TCR-TCR, TCR-HLA and TCR-CMV co-occurrence, with a repertoire-size bias correction applied to the TCR pairs. A later analysis estimated false discovery rates by permuting HLA or CMV assignments 20 times. In a later analysis, co-occurring TCRs were grouped using DBSCAN, with TCRdist sequence similarity added in when clustering inside HLA-allele-positive subsets. Repertoires with fewer than 30,000 or more than 120,000 public chains, plus five repertoires with anomalous nucleotide sharing, were excluded from co-occurrence clustering. As stored in TCRdb, this immuneACCESS dataset retains in-frame rearrangements with V and J assigned. A fraction of the clones does not appear; measured against another copy, unresolved V genes explain less than half of the discrepancy, and the remainder lacks a known reason. The DNA was the basis for D and trimming; V, J and clone size are from that table. This sample gives some 120,000 clones in total; 8% to 10% of them show up just once. The biggest ten clones account for about 3% of the sample.

The cohort was made up of approximately 670 healthy bone marrow donors. Cohort members were all nominally healthy when sampled, although unrecorded immune exposures were likely present. The donor tested CMV seronegative, placing the donor among the 350 or so seronegative members of the cohort. Every donor gave a peripheral blood sample, and the peripheral blood mononuclear cells from that sample were used for TCR beta sequencing. Genomic DNA was extracted from the blood cell samples with the Qiagen DNeasy Blood Extraction Kit. Sequenced material: PBMCs. The rearranged segments are TRBV10-3 and TRBJ2-7; 11 nucleotides in the junction match TRBD1. The TCR comes from a man aged 30 to 45 in good health and CMV-seronegative. The DNA sequence is as follows: TGTGCCATCAGGGGACAGGGGGGGGACGAGCAGTACTTC. Its amino acids are CAIRGQGGDEQYF.